A single sample is the source of the 27 T cell receptor beta chains below, sequenced in a study of lymphopenia after photon versus proton radiotherapy. Data came from immunoSEQ multiplex PCR; TCRdb stores just in-frame clones and leaves some out. The sample includes some 55,000 clones, about 83% of them seen just once. The sequencing here drew on peripheral blood, taken from a patient treated with photon-based radiotherapy. The receptor source for this set is a man aged 45-65 years with gastric cancer.

The chain joins TRBV7-2 to TRBJ2-7; D is unresolved. The CDR3 spans 14 residues. Trimming removed 5 bases from V and 1 base from J, with 12 bases in between. Germline CDR1 SGHTA, CDR2 FQGNSA. The CDR3, as DNA: TGTGCCAGCAGCCGTACCGGGTCTTCCTACGAGCAGTACTTC. Translation: CASSRTGSSYEQYF.

The chain has TRBV21-1 and TRBJ2-1; TRBD2, the table's D call, was not compared with the DNA. TRBV21-1 is recorded as a pseudogene. This CDR3 contains 18 residues. CDR3 sequence (DNA): TGTGCCAGCAGCAAGGCCGATTCCGGGACTACAAGCTACAATGAGCAGTTCTTC. It encodes CASSKADSGTTSYNEQFF.

This clone was counted once. The chain couples TRBV11-2 to TRBJ2-7; perhaps TRBD2 as D (5 bases). This CDR3 has 14 amino acids. The ends were cut back, 7 bases at V and 7 bases at J, with 20 bases in the middle. Germline V gene lookup returns CDR1 SGHAT and CDR2 FQNNGV. As DNA, the CDR3 is TGTGCCAGCAACCCGAGGGAGCGACTTAATGAGCAGTACTTC. Translation: CASNPRERLNEQYF.

The rearrangement uses TRBV5-3 and TRBJ1-3, with TRBD1 matching 7 bases. TRBV5-3 is identified as an open reading frame with a role that is uncertain. The V and J ends lost 5 bases and 4 bases, in that order; junction bases with no gene match: 6. This CDR3 is built from 14 residues. Here the CDR3 reads CARSSGQCGNTIYF. Written as DNA, the CDR3 is TGTGCCAGAAGTTCGGGACAGTGCGGAAACACCATATATTTT.

The table lists this clone with a count of one. The chain uses TRBV15 and TRBJ2-3; D is undetermined. Trimming removed 1 base at V and 5 bases at J, with 4 bases between. The CDR3 is 12 amino acids. In germline, CDR1 is LNHNV, CDR2 YYDKDF (reference sequence). The CDR3 loop is CATSRALDTQYF. DNA for the CDR3: TGTGCCACCAGCAGAGCGTTAGATACGCAGTATTTT.

This chain connects TRBV10-2 to TRBJ2-1; D may be TRBD1 or TRBD2 (6 bases each). This CDR3 spans 14 amino acids. The germline V and J ends were trimmed by 4 bases and 4 bases, with 11 bases remaining between them. The V gene's germline CDR1 is WSHSY and CDR2 SAAADI. CDR3 DNA sequence: TGCGCCAGCAGTGCGGCGGGGACATACAATGAGCAGTTCTTC. Its protein product is CASSAAGTYNEQFF.

The chain uses TRBV19 and TRBJ2-1; D uncertain. The CDR3 has 13 residues. The germline CDR1 and CDR2 sequences are LNHDA and SQIVND (reference sequence). Trimming took off 4 bases at V and 8 bases at J, with 12 bases between the two ends. The CDR3 spells CASSTWRGDEQFF. DNA of the CDR3: TGTGCCAGTAGTACCTGGAGAGGCGATGAGCAGTTCTTC.

The chain links TRBV7-2 to TRBJ2-1; D not resolved. V gave up 5 bases and J gave up 7 bases, with 21 bases separating them. CDR3 length: 16 residues. The germline V gene encodes CDR1 SGHTA and CDR2 FQGNSA. DNA of the CDR3: TGTGCCAGCAGCCCCCAGGCCCTGGACCAATGGAATGAGCAGTTCTTC. It codes for CASSPQALDQWNEQFF.

The J gene is TRBJ1-4, the V gene TRBV7-9, with 7 nucleotides matching TRBD1. Germline V gene lookup returns CDR1 SEHNR and CDR2 FQNEAQ (reference sequence). The CDR3 runs 17 residues. V lost 3 bases, J lost 0 bases, and 7 bases stayed unmatched. The CDR3 spells CASSLRRGPSTNEKLFF. In DNA form, the CDR3 reads TGTGCCAGCAGCTTGAGAAGGGGGCCCTCAACTAATGAAAAACTGTTTTTT.

This clone was detected a few times. The CDR3 sequence is CASRDSGNTIYF. The CDR3 DNA follows: TGTGCCAGCAGAGACTCTGGAAACACCATATATTTT. This sequence joins TRBV6-6 and TRBJ1-3; D is ambiguous. This CDR3 contains 12 residues. Trimming removed 6 bases at V and 0 bases at J, with 3 bases between. In germline, CDR1 is MNHNY, CDR2 SVGAGI (reference sequence).

The V gene is TRBV4-3, the J gene TRBJ2-5; the match to TRBD2 covers 7 bases. Germline CDR1 and CDR2: LGHNA and YSLEER. The CDR3 is 17 residues long. The V and J ends lost 1 base and 4 bases, in that order; junction bases with no gene match: 12. The CDR3 region has the DNA TGCGCCAGCAGCCAAGGGGGCGGGGGAAACGAGTTAGAGACCCAGTACTTC. Translated, it gives CASSQGGGGNELETQYF.

The genes are TRBV5-8 and TRBJ1-4; TRBD1 matches 7 bases. The CDR3 loop spans 16 amino acids. The V and J ends lost 0 bases and 4 bases, in that order; junction bases with no gene match: 6. Germline V CDR1 and CDR2: SGHTS, YDEGEE. CDR3 sequence: CASSLERGLVNEKLFF. CDR3 DNA: TGTGCCAGCAGCTTGGAGAGGGGGCTGGTTAATGAAAAACTGTTTTTT.

V gene TRBV4-1 combines with J gene TRBJ2-3; TRBD2 matches at 11 bases. Trimming took 4 bases from V and 6 from J; bases not matched to a gene: 15. This CDR3 contains 18 residues. Germline V gene data show CDR1 as MGHRA and CDR2 as YSYEKL. The CDR3 protein is CASSRVGLAGGPWDTQYF. The CDR3 DNA is TGCGCCAGCAGCCGGGTGGGTTTAGCGGGAGGGCCATGGGATACGCAGTATTTT.

V and J are TRBV6-1 and TRBJ2-3; D gene ambiguous. The CDR3 runs to 13 residues. Per the germline V gene, CDR1 is MNHNS and CDR2 is SASEGT. V was clipped by 7 bases and J by 3 bases, with 11 bases between them. The CDR3 nucleotides read TGTGCCAGCACCCTGAGAACGACAGATACGCAGTATTTT. It codes for CASTLRTTDTQYF.

V gene TRBV7-2 combines with J gene TRBJ2-1; TRBD2 matches 9 bases. Germline values: CDR1 SGHTA, CDR2 FQGNSA. The CDR3 covers 18 residues. J lost 0 bases, V lost 1 base, and 7 bases had no gene match. CDR3 sequence: CASSLVGREGLSYNEQFF. The CDR3 bases are TGTGCCAGCAGCTTAGTCGGGCGGGAGGGCCTCTCCTACAATGAGCAGTTCTTC. The whole variable domain, filled in from reference TRBV7-2 and TRBJ2-1, reads GAGVSQSPSNKVTEKGKDVELRCDPISGHTALYWYRQSLGQGLEFLIYFQGNSAPDKSGLPSDRFSAERTGGSVSTLTIQRTQQEDSAVYLCASSLVGREGLSYNEQFFGPGTRLTVL.

This clone was observed once. The genes are TRBV28 and TRBJ1-2; 7 bases match TRBD1. The junction had 6 bases not matched to a gene; V was cut back by 2 bases and J by 3 bases. The length of the CDR3 is 15 residues. The germline CDR1 and CDR2 sequences are MDHEN and SYDVKM. CDR3 bases: TGTGCCAGCAGTTTAAGGCAGGGGGGACACTATGGCTACACCTTC. Translating gives CASSLRQGGHYGYTF.

There are a few counts of this clone. This chain links TRBV2 with TRBJ2-3, with 7 bases matching TRBD2. The CDR3 spans 15 residues. J lost 6 bases, V lost 2 bases, and 8 bases had no gene match. CDR1 is SNHLY, CDR2 FYNNEI, per germline. The CDR3 is CASSERIGRSDTQYF. The CDR3 DNA follows: TGTGCCAGCAGTGAACGGATCGGGAGGAGCGATACGCAGTATTTT. The entire variable domain, with the rest obtained from reference TRBV2 and TRBJ2-3, is as follows: EPEVTQTPSHQVTQMGQEVILRCVPISNHLYFYWYRQILGQKVEFLVSFYNNEISEKSEIFDDQFSVERPDGSNFTLKIRSTKLEDSAMYFCASSERIGRSDTQYFGPGTRLTVL.

V and J are TRBV9 and TRBJ2-5; 8 bases map to TRBD2. The germline V gene has CDR1 SGDLS and CDR2 YYNGEE. CDR3 length: 15 amino acids. V lost 0 bases to trimming and J lost 6 bases; unmatched junction nucleotides: 7. The CDR3 protein is CASSVGAGDAQTQYF. Here the CDR3 DNA reads TGTGCCAGCAGCGTAGGAGCGGGAGATGCTCAGACCCAGTACTTC.

The genes are TRBV5-1 and TRBJ2-1; the D is unclear. The CDR3 loop spans 13 amino acids. The germline CDR1 and CDR2 sequences are SGHRS and YFSETQ. The V end was cut by 3 bases, the J end by 9 bases, with 13 bases between. The DNA of the CDR3 is TGCGCCAGCAGCTCCGGGTCAACGGGTGAGCAGTTCTTC. The encoded protein is CASSSGSTGEQFF.

The V and J genes are TRBV6-5 and TRBJ2-1, with 8 bases fitting TRBD2. The V gene's germline CDR1 is MNHEY and CDR2 SVGAGI. The V gene end was trimmed by 7 bases and the J gene end by 4 bases; junction bases not matched to a gene: 0. The CDR3 consists of 12 residues. The CDR3 region is CASTGGYNEQFF. In DNA, the CDR3 is TGTGCCAGCACGGGGGGGTACAATGAGCAGTTCTTC.

This chain uses TRBV6-1 with TRBJ1-1; D may be TRBD1 (5 bases). CDR1 is MNHNS and CDR2 is SASEGT in the germline V gene. Trimming removed 10 bases from V and 3 bases from J, with 18 bases in between. The CDR3 totals 14 residues. The CDR3 coding sequence is TGTGCCACCGCATGGGAGGGGAGGGACACTGAAGCTTTCTTT. It encodes CATAWEGRDTEAFF.

In its sample, this clone was seen once. The CDR3 reads CASSQGGQYGYTF. CDR3 coding DNA: TGCGCCAGCAGCCAAGGGGGACAGTATGGCTACACCTTC. The gene calls are TRBV4-1 and TRBJ1-2; 7 bases are a match to TRBD1. V gave up 1 base and J gave up 5 bases; unmatched junction bases: 1. Germline V CDR1 and CDR2: MGHRA, YSYEKL. This CDR3 spans 13 amino acids.

V gene TRBV11-2 combines with J gene TRBJ1-1; D is unclear. Trimming shortened V by 5 bases and J by 4 bases, and 17 bases separated the two germline ends. This CDR3 contains 15 residues. Germline V lookup: CDR1 SGHAT, CDR2 FQNNGV. The CDR3 sequence: CASSPRGNLGTEAFF. The CDR3 DNA is TGTGCCAGCAGCCCTAGAGGGAATTTGGGCACTGAAGCTTTCTTT.

This clone turned up a few times. The rearrangement links TRBV6-5 to TRBJ1-2, with D possibly being TRBD1 (5 bases). Trimming shortened V by 2 bases and J by 5 bases, and 15 bases separated the two germline ends. The CDR3 spans 15 residues. From germline, CDR1 is MNHEY and CDR2 SVGAGI. The CDR3 region has the DNA TGTGCCAGCAGTTACGACGACAGAAGACGGTATGGCTACACCTTC. Residues: CASSYDDRRRYGYTF.

V gene TRBV7-9 combines with J gene TRBJ2-1, with 14 bases lining up with TRBD2. J gave up 6 bases and V 5 bases, and 3 bases lay outside the gene matches. CDR1 and CDR2 from the germline V gene are SEHNR and FQNEAQ (reference sequence). The CDR3 length is 15 residues. DNA of the CDR3: TGTGCCAGCAGCAGGGGACTAGCGGGAGTCAATGAGCAGTTCTTC. It yields the protein CASSRGLAGVNEQFF.

The chain has TRBV7-2 and TRBJ2-2, with no clear D. This CDR3 contains 14 residues. Germline V gene data show CDR1 as SGHTA and CDR2 as FQGNSA. The V end lost 1 base, the J end lost 6 bases, and 9 bases lay between the germline ends. The CDR3 nucleotides read TGTGCCAGCAGCTTAGGGGTCAGGTCCGGGGAGCTGTTTTTT. Protein product: CASSLGVRSGELFF.

V and J are TRBV28 and TRBJ1-5; D call uncertain. Germline V gene data show CDR1 as MDHEN and CDR2 as SYDVKM. V was shortened by 2 bases and J by 3 bases, with 14 bases between the two germline ends. This CDR3 has 16 amino acids. CDR3 sequence reads: CASSLSALGTNQPQHF. CDR3 in DNA: TGTGCCAGCAGTTTAAGTGCGTTGGGTACCAATCAGCCCCAGCATTTT.